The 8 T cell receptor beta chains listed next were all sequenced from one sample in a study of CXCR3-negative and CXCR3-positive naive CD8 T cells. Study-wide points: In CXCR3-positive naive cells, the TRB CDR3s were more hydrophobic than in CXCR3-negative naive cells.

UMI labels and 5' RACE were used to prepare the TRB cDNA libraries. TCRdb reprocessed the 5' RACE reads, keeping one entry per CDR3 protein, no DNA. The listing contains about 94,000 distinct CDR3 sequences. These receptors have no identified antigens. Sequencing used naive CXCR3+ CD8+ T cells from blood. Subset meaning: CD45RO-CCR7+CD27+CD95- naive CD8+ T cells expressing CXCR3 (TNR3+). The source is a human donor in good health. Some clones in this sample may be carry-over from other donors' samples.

The CDR3 spells CASSDPRGTGQETQYF. The chain employs TRBV6-4 and TRBJ2-5. Germline lookup yields CDR1 MRHNA and CDR2 SNTAGT. The CDR3 length is 16 residues.

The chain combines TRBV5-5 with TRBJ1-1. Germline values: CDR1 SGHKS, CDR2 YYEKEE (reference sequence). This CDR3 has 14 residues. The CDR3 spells CASSLVSENTEAFF.

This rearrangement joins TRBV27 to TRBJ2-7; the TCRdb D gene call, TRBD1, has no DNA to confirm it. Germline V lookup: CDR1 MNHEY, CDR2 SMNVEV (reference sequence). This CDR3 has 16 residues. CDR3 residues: CASSTPGGTGNYEQYF.

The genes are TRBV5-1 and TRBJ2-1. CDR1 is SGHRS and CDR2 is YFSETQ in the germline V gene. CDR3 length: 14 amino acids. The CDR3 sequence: CASSLAAPLNEQFF.

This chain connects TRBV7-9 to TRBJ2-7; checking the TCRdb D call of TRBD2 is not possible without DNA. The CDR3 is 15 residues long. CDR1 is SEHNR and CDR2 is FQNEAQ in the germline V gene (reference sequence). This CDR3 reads CASSPHGTADYEQYF.

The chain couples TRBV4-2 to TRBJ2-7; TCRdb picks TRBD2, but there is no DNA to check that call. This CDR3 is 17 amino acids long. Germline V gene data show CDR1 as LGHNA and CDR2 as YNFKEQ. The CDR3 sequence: CASSQTGTSGRTYEQYF.

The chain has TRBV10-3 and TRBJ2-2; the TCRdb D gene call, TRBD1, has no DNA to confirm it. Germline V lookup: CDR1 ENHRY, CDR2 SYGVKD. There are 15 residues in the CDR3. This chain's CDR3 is CAISDRDRDTGELFF.

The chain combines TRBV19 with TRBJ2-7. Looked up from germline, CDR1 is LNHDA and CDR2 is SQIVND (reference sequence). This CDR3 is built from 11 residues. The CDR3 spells CASSPRNEQYF.